The present entry profiles one T cell receptor beta chain with its context. This CDR3 has 15 amino acids. CDR1 SNHLY and CDR2 FYNNEI come from the germline V gene. V lost 3 bases, J lost 6 bases, and 7 bases stayed unmatched. The record originates from a study of blood T cell repertoires in COVID-19. As originally analysed: For nucleated cells, counts were estimated from reference gene primer amplification. Clones were sequenced by immunoSEQ multiplex PCR, and TCRdb holds only the in-frame ones, with some missing. The V and J calls and clone size were taken over from that table, and D and trimming were inferred from the DNA. The sample has roughly 63,000 clones; around 79% are singletons.

The sequence derives from a human donor in a cohort sampled during active COVID-19. This sequence joins TRBV2 and TRBJ2-3; 9 nucleotides line up with TRBD2. Sample: peripheral blood. CDR3 protein: CASSEGLANRDTQYF. The CDR3 DNA follows: TGTGCCAGCAGTGAGGGACTAGCTAATCGCGATACGCAGTATTTT.